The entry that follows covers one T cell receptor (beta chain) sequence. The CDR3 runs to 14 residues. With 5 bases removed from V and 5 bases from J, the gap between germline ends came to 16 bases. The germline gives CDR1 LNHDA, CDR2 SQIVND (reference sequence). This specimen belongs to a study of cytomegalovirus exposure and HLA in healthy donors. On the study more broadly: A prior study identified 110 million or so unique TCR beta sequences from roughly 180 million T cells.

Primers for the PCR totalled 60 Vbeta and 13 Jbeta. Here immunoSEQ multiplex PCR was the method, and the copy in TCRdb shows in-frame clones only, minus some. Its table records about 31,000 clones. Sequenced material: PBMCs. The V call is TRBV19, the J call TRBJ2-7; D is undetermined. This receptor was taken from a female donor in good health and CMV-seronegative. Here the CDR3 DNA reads TGTGCCAGTAGTCCTATCGACACAGCACACGAGCAGTACTTC. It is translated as CASSPIDTAHEQYF.